This T cell receptor (beta chain) comes out of a study of chemoradiotherapy in HPV16-positive cancers. Study details: Two HPV16-positive patients' cells yielded candidate HPV-specific clones and common motifs. Whole-study findings and limits: HPV-specific T cells were functionally defined from only a couple of HPV16-positive patients. During treatment, candidate HPV-specific clones and E7-related motifs expanded in tumor.

Repertoires were sampled repeatedly during chemoradiotherapy. Comment on this clone: Its specificity is unknown.

Clones were sequenced by immunoSEQ multiplex PCR, and TCRdb holds only the in-frame ones, with some missing. The profile shows approximately 17,000 clones, over 85% of them singletons. The clonotype originates from a human donor with HPV-associated anogenital cancer. The material was blood, obtained from a patient who underwent chemoradiotherapy.

CDR3 loop: CASSSLTAFSGANVLTF. The CDR3 DNA follows: TGTGCCAGCAGTTCTTTAACTGCCTTCTCTGGGGCCAACGTCCTGACTTTC. The genes are TRBV28 and TRBJ2-6, with unresolved D. Trimming took off 4 bases at V and 0 bases at J, with 13 bases between the two ends. CDR3 length equals 17 residues. Germline V gene lookup returns CDR1 MDHEN and CDR2 SYDVKM.